The clone carrying this T cell receptor (beta chain) was counted a few times. What it binds is not known. This record belongs to a study of early T cells in non-severe SARS-CoV-2 infection. About the research overall: Unsorted whole-blood RNA was sequenced in bulk, leaving chains unpaired. General observations from the study: Reliance on VDJdb matching favored anti-spike CD8 responses; private and CD4 specificities were missed.

The CDR3 spans 14 residues. With 6 bases removed from V and 10 bases from J, the gap between germline ends came to 19 bases. Germline CDR1 is MNHEY and CDR2 is SVGAGI. Unique molecular identifier tags were affixed to discrete cDNA molecules. Via MiXCR, TCRdb re-called the 5' RACE reads, giving one row per CDR3 protein. The sample includes roughly 88,000 distinct CDR3 sequences, about 14% of them seen just once. The TCR sequence derives from an adult who was a healthcare worker with PCR-confirmed SARS-CoV-2 infection or an uninfected control (not recorded which). The sequenced material came from whole blood. The chain couples TRBV6-5 to TRBJ2-1; possibly TRBD2 for D (5 bases). CDR3: CASRVGGSTKEQFF. The CDR3 DNA follows: TGTGCCAGCAGGGTCGGCGGGTCCACCAAGGAGCAGTTCTTC.